This TCR beta chain was captured in a study of blood T cell repertoires in COVID-19. Study background: Samples came from the United States, Italy and Spain, spanning acute and convalescent COVID-19. Sources were T cells, B-cell-depleted T cells, or PBMCs; the material itself was cDNA or gDNA.

In germline, CDR1 is SNHLY, CDR2 FYNNEI. This CDR3 is built from 15 residues. V was shortened by 7 bases and J by 4 bases, with 14 bases between the two germline ends. Sequencing was performed with immunoSEQ multiplex PCR; in TCRdb, only in-frame clones are kept and a portion is missing. This table holds fewer than 400,000 clones, around 87% found once. This receptor was identified in a human donor in a cohort sampled during active COVID-19. The V gene is TRBV2, the J gene TRBJ1-6, with TRBD1 as a possible D gene (5 bases). The sample taken for sequencing was peripheral blood. The CDR3 here is CASIPDRTYNSPLHF. CDR3 nucleotides: TGTGCCAGCATTCCCGACCGGACATATAATTCACCCCTCCACTTT.